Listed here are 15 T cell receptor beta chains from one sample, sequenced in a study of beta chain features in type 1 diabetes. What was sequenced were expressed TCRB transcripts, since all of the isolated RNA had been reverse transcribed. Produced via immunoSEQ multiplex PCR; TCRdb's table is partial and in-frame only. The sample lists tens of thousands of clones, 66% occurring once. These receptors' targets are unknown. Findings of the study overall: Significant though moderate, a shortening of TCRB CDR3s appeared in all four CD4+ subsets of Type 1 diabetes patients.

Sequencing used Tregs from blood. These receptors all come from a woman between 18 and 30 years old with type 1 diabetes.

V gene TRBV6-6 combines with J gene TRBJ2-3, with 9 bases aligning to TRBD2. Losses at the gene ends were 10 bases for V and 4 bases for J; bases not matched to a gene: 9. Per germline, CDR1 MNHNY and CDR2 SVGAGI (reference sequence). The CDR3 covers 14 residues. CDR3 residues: CATRSAGGSDTQYF. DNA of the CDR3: TGTGCCACCAGGTCAGCGGGAGGATCAGATACGCAGTATTTT.

CDR3 coding DNA: TGTGCCAGCAGCTTAGGGATAGCGGGCGAGCAGTACTTC. Its protein is CASSLGIAGEQYF. The genes are TRBV7-2 and TRBJ2-7; the match to TRBD2 covers 7 bases. Germline lookup yields CDR1 SGHTA and CDR2 FQGNSA. This CDR3 is 13 amino acids long. V lost 1 base to trimming and J lost 6 bases; unmatched junction nucleotides: 3.

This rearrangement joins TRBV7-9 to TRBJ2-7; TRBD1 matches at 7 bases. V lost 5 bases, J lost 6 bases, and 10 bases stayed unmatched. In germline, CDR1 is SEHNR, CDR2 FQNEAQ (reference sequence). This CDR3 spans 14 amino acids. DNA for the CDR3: TGTGCCAGCAGCCAAAGACAGGGTCTTGGCGAGCAGTACTTC. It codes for CASSQRQGLGEQYF.

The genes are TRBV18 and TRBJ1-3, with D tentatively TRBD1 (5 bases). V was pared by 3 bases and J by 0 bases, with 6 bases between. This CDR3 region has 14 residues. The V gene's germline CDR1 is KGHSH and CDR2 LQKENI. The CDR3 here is CASSPTASGNTIYF. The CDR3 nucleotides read TGTGCCAGCTCACCGACAGCCTCTGGAAACACCATATATTTT.

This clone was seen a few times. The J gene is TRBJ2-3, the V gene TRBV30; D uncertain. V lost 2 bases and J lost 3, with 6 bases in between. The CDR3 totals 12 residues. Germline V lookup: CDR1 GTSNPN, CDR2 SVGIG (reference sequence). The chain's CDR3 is CAWSPQTDTQYF. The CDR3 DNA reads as TGTGCCTGGAGTCCCCAGACAGATACGCAGTATTTT.

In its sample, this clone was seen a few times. The CDR3 sequence: CASTSTDNYGYTF. CDR3 nucleotides: TGTGCCAGCACCTCAACAGATAACTATGGCTACACCTTC. The J gene is TRBJ1-2, the V gene TRBV6-5; D ambiguous. V was shortened by 7 bases and J by 1 base, with 10 bases between the two germline ends. The CDR3 is 13 residues long. CDR1 is MNHEY and CDR2 is SVGAGI in the germline V gene.

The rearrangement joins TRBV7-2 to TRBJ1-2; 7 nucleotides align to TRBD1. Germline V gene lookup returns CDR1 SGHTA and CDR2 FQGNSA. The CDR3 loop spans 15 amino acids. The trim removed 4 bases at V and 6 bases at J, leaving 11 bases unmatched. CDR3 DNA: TGTGCCAGCAGCTCCCCCACGACAGGGTTCAATGGCTACACCTTC. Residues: CASSSPTTGFNGYTF. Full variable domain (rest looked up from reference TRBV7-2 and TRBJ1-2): GAGVSQSPSNKVTEKGKDVELRCDPISGHTALYWYRQSLGQGLEFLIYFQGNSAPDKSGLPSDRFSAERTGGSVSTLTIQRTQQEDSAVYLCASSSPTTGFNGYTFGSGTRLTVV.

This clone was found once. CDR3 in amino acids: CASSSPRVAGSDTQYF. CDR3 sequence (DNA): TGTGCCAGCAGCTCCCCACGGGTAGCGGGGTCAGATACGCAGTATTTT. The J gene is TRBJ2-3, the V gene TRBV11-1, with TRBD2 matching over 8 bases. CDR1 and CDR2 (germline): SGHAT, FQDESV (reference sequence). The ends lost 4 bases at V and 4 bases at J; junction bases unmatched: 10. This CDR3 is built from 16 residues.

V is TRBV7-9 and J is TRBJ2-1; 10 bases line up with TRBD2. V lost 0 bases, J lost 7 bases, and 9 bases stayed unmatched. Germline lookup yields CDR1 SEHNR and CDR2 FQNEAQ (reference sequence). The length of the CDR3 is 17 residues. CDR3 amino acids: CASSLALLAGVRNEQFF. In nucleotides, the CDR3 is TGTGCCAGCAGCTTAGCGCTGCTAGCGGGGGTTAGGAATGAGCAGTTCTTC.

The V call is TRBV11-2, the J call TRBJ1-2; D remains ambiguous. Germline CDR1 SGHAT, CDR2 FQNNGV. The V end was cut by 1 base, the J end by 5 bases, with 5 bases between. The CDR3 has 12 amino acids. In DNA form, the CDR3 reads TGTGCCAGCAGCTTAGCGGGGTATGGCTACACCTTC. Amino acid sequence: CASSLAGYGYTF.

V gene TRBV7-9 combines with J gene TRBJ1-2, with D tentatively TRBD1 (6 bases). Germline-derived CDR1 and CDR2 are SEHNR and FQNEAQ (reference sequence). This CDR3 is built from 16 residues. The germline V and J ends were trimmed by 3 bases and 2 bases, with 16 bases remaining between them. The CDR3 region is CASSLLLGHFNYGYTF. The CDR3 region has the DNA TGTGCCAGCAGCTTGCTGCTGGGACATTTCAACTATGGCTACACCTTC.

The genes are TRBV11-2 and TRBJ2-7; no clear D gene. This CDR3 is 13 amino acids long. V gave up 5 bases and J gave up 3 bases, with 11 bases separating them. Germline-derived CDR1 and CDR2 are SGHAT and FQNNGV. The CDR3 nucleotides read TGTGCCAGCAGCCCATTCCCCTACTACGAGCAGTACTTC. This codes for CASSPFPYYEQYF. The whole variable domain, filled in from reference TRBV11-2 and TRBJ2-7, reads EAGVAQSPRYKIIEKRQSVAFWCNPISGHATLYWYQQILGQGPKLLIQFQNNGVVDDSQLPKDRFSAERLKGVDSTLKIQPAKLEDSAVYLCASSPFPYYEQYFGPGTRLTVT.

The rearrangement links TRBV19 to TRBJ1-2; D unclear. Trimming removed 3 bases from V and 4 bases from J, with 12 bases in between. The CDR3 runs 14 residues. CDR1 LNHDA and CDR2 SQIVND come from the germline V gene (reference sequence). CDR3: CASSISRELYGYTF. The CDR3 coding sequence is TGTGCCAGTAGTATTTCGAGGGAGCTCTATGGCTACACCTTC.

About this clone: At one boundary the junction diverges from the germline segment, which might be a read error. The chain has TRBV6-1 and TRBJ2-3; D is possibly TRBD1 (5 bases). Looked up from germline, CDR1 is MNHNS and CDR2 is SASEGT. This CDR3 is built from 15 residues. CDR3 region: CASSDLGGPTGTQYF. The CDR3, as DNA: TGTGCCAGCAGTGATTTGGGTGGACCCACAGGTACGCAGTATTTT.

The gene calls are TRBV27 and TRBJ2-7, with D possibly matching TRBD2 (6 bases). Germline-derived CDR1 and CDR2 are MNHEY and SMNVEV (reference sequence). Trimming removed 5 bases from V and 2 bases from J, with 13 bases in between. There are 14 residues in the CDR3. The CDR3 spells CASSKTSPPYEQYF. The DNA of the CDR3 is TGTGCCAGCAGTAAGACTAGTCCTCCCTACGAGCAGTACTTC.